The clone carrying this T cell receptor beta chain was seen at least ten times. The authors amplified TCR beta CDR3 regions, and they did so from RNA transcripts for repertoire sequencing. The first-round RT-PCR employed HTBI primers together with the Qiagen OneStep RT-PCR kit. A multiplex PCR was then performed as the second round. TCRdb re-called the multiplex PCR reads with MiXCR, one entry per CDR3 protein. The sample lists under 250,000 distinct CDR3 sequences, 20% to 25% occurring once. This specimen belongs to a study of Graves' ophthalmopathy and Graves' hyperthyroidism. The CDR3 loop spans 12 amino acids. Germline values: CDR1 SEHNR, CDR2 FQNEAQ (reference sequence). Trimming cost V 5 bases and J 13 bases, with 17 bases left between them.

The chain couples TRBV7-9 to TRBJ1-2; D gene unclear. Sequencing used peripheral blood. The sequence came from a woman aged 45-59 years with Graves' ophthalmopathy. This chain's CDR3 is CASSRQLTHFTF. DNA for the CDR3: TGTGCCAGCAGCCGGCAGCTAACCCATTTCACCTTC.